The clone carrying this T cell receptor (beta chain) was seen at least ten times. This specimen comes from a study of Graves' ophthalmopathy and Graves' hyperthyroidism. RNA transcripts were the source from which TCR beta CDR3 regions were amplified. Second-round multiplex PCR came after a first-round RT-PCR that employed HTBI primers. TCRdb processed the multiplex PCR reads anew with MiXCR; each CDR3 protein has one entry. The sample lists roughly 300,000 distinct CDR3 sequences, roughly 15% occurring once. From germline, CDR1 is PRHDT and CDR2 FYEKMQ (reference sequence). V shed 5 bases and J 6 bases; nucleotides not matched to a gene: 9. There are 14 residues in the CDR3.

Material for sequencing was peripheral blood. The origin of this receptor is an adult man with Graves' ophthalmopathy. V and J are TRBV13 and TRBJ2-7; 8 nucleotides match TRBD2. The CDR3 sequence is CASSQGTRMVEQYF. The CDR3 DNA reads as TGTGCCAGCAGCCAAGGGACTAGGATGGTCGAGCAGTACTTC.